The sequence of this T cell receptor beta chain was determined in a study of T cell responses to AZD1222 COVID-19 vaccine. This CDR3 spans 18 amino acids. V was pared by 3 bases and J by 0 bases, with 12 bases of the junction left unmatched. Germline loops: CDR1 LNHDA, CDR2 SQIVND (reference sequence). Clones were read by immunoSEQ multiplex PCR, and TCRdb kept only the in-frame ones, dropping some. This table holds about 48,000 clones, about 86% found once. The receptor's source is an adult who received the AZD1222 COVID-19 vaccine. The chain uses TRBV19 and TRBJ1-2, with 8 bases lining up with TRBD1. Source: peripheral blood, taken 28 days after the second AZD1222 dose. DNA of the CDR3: TGTGCCAGTAGTATTGGAAGGGGGACAGGACCTACTAACTATGGCTACACCTTC. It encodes CASSIGRGTGPTNYGYTF.